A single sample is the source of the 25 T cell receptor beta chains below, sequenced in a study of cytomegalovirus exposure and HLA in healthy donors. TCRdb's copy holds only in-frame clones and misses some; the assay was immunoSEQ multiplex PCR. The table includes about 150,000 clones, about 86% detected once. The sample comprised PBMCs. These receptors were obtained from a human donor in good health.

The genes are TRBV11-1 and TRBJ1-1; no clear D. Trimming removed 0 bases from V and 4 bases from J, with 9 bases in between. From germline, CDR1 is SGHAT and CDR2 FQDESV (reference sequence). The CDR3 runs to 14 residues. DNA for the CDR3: TGTGCCAGCAGCTTAGCCTCTCGGAGCACTGAAGCTTTCTTT. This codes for CASSLASRSTEAFF.

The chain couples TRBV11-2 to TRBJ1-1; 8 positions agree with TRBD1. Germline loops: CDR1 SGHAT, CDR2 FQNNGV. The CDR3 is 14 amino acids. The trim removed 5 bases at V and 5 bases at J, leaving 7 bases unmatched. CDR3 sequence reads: CASSPRTGRTEAFF. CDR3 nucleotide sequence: TGTGCCAGCAGCCCCAGGACAGGGCGGACTGAAGCTTTCTTT.

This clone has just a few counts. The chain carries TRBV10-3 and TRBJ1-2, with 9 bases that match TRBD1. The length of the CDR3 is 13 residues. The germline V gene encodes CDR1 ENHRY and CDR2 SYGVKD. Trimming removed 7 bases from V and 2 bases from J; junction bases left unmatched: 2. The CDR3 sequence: CAIMGQGNYGYTF. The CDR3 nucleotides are TGTGCCATCATGGGACAGGGCAACTATGGCTACACCTTC.

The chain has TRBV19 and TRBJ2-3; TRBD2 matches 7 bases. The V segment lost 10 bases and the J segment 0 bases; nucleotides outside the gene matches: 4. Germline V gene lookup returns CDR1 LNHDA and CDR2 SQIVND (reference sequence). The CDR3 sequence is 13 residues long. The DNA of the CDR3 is TGTGCCACAGCGGGGTCTAGCACAGATACGCAGTATTTT. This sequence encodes CATAGSSTDTQYF.

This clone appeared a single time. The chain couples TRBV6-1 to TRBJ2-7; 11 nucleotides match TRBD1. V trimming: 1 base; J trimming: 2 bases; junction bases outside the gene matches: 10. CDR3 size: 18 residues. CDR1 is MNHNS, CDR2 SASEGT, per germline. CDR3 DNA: TGTGCCAGCAGTGAAGAAGGAAGTTGGGACAGGGGGACCTACGAGCAGTACTTC. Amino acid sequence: CASSEEGSWDRGTYEQYF.

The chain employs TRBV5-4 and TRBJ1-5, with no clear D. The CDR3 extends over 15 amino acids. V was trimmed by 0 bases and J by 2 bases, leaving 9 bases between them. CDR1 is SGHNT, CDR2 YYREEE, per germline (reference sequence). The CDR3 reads CASSLGGSGNQPQHF. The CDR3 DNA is TGTGCCAGCAGCTTGGGAGGCTCCGGCAATCAGCCCCAGCATTTT.

The CDR3 sequence is CASKWSDRNTEAFF. CDR3 in DNA: TGTGCCAGCAAATGGAGTGACAGGAACACTGAAGCTTTCTTT. J is TRBJ1-1 and V is TRBV27, with D possibly TRBD1 on 5 matching bases. Germline assignment: CDR1 MNHEY and CDR2 SMNVEV (reference sequence). V gave up 7 bases and J gave up 1 base, with 13 bases separating them. This CDR3 spans 14 amino acids.

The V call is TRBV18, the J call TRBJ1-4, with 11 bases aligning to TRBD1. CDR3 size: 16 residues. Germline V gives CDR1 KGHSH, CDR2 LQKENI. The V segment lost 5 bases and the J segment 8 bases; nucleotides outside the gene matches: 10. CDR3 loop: CASSSLGQGAWEKLFF. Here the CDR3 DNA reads TGTGCCAGCTCATCACTCGGACAGGGGGCTTGGGAAAAACTGTTTTTT.

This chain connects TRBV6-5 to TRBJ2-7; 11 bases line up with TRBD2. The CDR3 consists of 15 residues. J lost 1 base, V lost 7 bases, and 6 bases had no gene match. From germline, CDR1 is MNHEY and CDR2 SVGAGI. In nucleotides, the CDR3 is TGTGCCAGCACCCGGACTAGCGGGTCTTCCTACGAGCAGTACTTC. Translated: CASTRTSGSSYEQYF.

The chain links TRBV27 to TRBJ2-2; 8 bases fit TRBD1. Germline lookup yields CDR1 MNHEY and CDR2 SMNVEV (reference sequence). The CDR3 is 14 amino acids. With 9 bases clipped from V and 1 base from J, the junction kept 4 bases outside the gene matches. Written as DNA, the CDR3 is TGTGCCAGTCACACAGGGGGGAACACCGGGGAGCTGTTTTTT. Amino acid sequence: CASHTGGNTGELFF.

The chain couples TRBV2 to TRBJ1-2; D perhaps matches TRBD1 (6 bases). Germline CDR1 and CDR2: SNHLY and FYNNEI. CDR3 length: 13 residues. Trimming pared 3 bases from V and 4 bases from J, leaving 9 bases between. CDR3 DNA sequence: TGTGCCAGCAGTGATGGCAGGGGCTATGGCTACACCTTC. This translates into CASSDGRGYGYTF.

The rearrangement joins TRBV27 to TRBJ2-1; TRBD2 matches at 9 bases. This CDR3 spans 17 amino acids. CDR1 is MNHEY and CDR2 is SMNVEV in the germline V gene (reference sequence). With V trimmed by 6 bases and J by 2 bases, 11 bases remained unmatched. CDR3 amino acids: CASRIYSTSGAYNEQFF. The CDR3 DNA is TGTGCCAGCAGGATTTATTCGACTAGCGGAGCCTACAATGAGCAGTTCTTC.

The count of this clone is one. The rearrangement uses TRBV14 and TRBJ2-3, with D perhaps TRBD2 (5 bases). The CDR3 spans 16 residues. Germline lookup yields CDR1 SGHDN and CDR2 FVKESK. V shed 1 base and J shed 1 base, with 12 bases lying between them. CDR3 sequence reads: CASSQGLFSGTDTQYF. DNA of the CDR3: TGTGCCAGCAGCCAAGGTCTGTTTAGCGGCACAGATACGCAGTATTTT.

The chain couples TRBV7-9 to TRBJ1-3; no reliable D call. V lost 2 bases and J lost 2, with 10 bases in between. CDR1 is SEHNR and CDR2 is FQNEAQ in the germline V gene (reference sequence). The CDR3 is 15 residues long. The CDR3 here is CASSLMQTTGNTIYF. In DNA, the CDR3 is TGTGCCAGCAGCTTAATGCAGACAACTGGAAACACCATATATTTT.

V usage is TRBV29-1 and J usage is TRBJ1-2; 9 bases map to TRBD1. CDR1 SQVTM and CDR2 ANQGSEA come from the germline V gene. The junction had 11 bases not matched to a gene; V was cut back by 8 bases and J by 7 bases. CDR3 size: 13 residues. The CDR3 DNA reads TGCAGCACTAGACAGGGGGAGTTTTTTGGCTACACCTTC. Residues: CSTRQGEFFGYTF. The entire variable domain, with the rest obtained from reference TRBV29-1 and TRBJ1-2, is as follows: SAVISQKPSRDICQRGTSLTIQCQVDSQVTMMFWYRQQPGQSLTLIATANQGSEATYESGFVIDKFPISRPNLTFSTLTVSNMSPEDSSIYLCSTRQGEFFGYTFGSGTRLTVV.

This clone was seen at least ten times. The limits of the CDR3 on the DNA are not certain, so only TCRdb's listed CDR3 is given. This chain's CDR3 is CASTFGSGANVLTF. The V gene is TRBV28, the J gene TRBJ2-6; the D call TRBD2 from the table was never checked on the DNA. The CDR3 has 14 residues if both end residues are counted. CDR1 is MDHEN and CDR2 is SYDVKM in the germline V gene.

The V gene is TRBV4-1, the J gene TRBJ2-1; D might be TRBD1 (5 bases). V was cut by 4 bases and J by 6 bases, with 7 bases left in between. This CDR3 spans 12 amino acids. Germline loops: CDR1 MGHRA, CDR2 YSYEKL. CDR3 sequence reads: CASSPQGNEQFF. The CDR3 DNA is TGCGCCAGCAGCCCTCAGGGCAATGAGCAGTTCTTC.

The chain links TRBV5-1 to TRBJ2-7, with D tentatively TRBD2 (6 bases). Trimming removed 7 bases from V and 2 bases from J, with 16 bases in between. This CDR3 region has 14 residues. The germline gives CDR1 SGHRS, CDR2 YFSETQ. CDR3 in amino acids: CASRESTVPYEQYF. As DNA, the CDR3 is TGCGCCAGCCGGGAGAGCACAGTACCCTACGAGCAGTACTTC.

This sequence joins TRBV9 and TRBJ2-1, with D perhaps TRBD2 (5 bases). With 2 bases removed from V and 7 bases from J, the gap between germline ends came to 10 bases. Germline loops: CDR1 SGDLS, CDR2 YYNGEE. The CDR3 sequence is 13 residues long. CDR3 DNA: TGTGCCAGCAGCGTGAGGGAAAAGAATGAGCAGTTCTTC. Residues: CASSVREKNEQFF.

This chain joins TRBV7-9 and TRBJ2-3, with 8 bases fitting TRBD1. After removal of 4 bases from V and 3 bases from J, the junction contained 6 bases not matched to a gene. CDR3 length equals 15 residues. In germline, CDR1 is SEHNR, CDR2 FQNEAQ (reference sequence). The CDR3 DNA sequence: TGTGCCAGCAGCTCTAACAGGGGGTGGACAGATACGCAGTATTTT. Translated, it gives CASSSNRGWTDTQYF.

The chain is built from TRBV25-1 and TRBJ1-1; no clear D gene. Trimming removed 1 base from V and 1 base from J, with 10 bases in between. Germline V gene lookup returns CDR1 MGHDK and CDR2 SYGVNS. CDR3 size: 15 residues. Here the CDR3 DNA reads TGTGCCAGCAGTGAATCGGGAGGATGGAACACTGAAGCTTTCTTT. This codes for CASSESGGWNTEAFF.

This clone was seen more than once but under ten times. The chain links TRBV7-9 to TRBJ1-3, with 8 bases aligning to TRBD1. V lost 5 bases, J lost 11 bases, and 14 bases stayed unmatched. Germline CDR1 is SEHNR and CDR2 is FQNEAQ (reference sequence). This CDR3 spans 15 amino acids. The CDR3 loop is CASSVGEDRAFAIYF. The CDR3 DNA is TGTGCCAGCAGCGTAGGAGAGGACAGGGCTTTCGCCATATATTTT.

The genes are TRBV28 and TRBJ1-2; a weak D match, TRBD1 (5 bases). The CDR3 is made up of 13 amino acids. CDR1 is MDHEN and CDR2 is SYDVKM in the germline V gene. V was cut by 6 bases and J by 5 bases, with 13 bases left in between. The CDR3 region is CASRPIAGYGYTF. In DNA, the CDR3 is TGTGCCAGCAGACCCATAGCAGGGTATGGCTACACCTTC.

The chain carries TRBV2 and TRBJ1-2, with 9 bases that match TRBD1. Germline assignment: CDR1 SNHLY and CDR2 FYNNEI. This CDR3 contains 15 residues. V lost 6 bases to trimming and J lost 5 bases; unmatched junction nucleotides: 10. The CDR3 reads CASSERQGGFYGYTF. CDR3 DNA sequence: TGTGCCAGCAGCGAAAGACAGGGGGGGTTTTATGGCTACACCTTC.

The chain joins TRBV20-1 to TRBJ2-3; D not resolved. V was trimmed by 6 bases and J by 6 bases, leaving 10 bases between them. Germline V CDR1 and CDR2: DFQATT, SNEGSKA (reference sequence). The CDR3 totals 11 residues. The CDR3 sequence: CSAEIVDTQYF. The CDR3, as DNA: TGCAGTGCGGAGATAGTGGATACGCAGTATTTT.